These 9 T cell receptor beta chains originate from one sample sequenced in a study of cytomegalovirus exposure and HLA in healthy donors. PCR was performed using 60 Vbeta and 13 Jbeta primers. Some clones are missing from TCRdb's copy, which holds only in-frame ones; the method was immunoSEQ multiplex PCR. The sample has about 70,000 clones; 75% to 90% are singletons. Sequences were obtained from PBMCs. These receptors came from a woman aged 25 to 39 in good health and CMV-seronegative.

The chain uses TRBV18 and TRBJ2-1, with TRBD2 as a possible D gene (6 bases). Trimming took off 0 bases at V and 3 bases at J, with 6 bases between the two ends. The CDR3 is 14 amino acids. Germline-derived CDR1 and CDR2 are KGHSH and LQKENI. CDR3 DNA sequence: TGTGCCAGCTCACCACCGGGAGGCTACAATGAGCAGTTCTTC. This gives the protein CASSPPGGYNEQFF. Supplemented by reference TRBV18 and TRBJ2-1, the full variable domain reads NAGVMQNPRHLVRRRGQEARLRCSPMKGHSHVYWYRQLPEEGLKFMVYLQKENIIDESGMPKERFSAEFPKEGPSILRIQQVVRGDSAAYFCASSPPGGYNEQFFGPGTRLTVL.

The chain links TRBV10-3 to TRBJ2-7; 14 bases fit TRBD2. The CDR3 length is 13 residues. The V gene end was trimmed by 10 bases and the J gene end by 4 bases; junction bases not matched to a gene: 3. Germline V gene sequence: CDR1 ENHRY, CDR2 SYGVKD. CDR3 amino acids: CATGTSGGYEQYF. In nucleotides, the CDR3 is TGTGCCACCGGGACTAGCGGGGGATACGAGCAGTACTTC.

V gene TRBV19 combines with J gene TRBJ2-1; D gene uncertain. V lost 4 bases and J lost 3, with 13 bases in between. CDR3 length: 15 residues. Germline assignment: CDR1 LNHDA and CDR2 SQIVND (reference sequence). The CDR3 spells CASSTSSNNYNEQFF. Written as DNA, the CDR3 is TGTGCCAGTAGTACGTCTAGTAACAACTACAATGAGCAGTTCTTC.

The chain recombines TRBV25-1 with TRBJ1-1; D gene ambiguous. From germline, CDR1 is MGHDK and CDR2 SYGVNS. This CDR3 has 16 residues. Trimming took 3 bases from V and 5 from J, leaving 19 bases between them. CDR3 residues: CASSDPREGGGTEAFF. CDR3 in DNA: TGTGCCAGCAGTGACCCTCGGGAGGGCGGCGGGACTGAAGCTTTCTTT.

V usage is TRBV5-1 and J usage is TRBJ2-3; tentatively, D is TRBD1 (5 bases). V was shortened by 7 bases and J by 4 bases, with 16 bases between the two germline ends. CDR3 length: 14 residues. Germline-derived CDR1 and CDR2 are SGHRS and YFSETQ. CDR3 nucleotides: TGCGCCAGCGGCCTACAGGTTCTCCCAGATACGCAGTATTTT. It specifies CASGLQVLPDTQYF.

This sequence joins TRBV6-6 and TRBJ2-2; the match to TRBD1 covers 9 bases. With 7 bases clipped from V and 6 bases from J, the junction kept 12 bases outside the gene matches. Germline-derived CDR1 and CDR2 are MNHNY and SVGAGI (reference sequence). The CDR3 length is 16 residues. As DNA, the CDR3 is TGTGCCAGCACCCCGGGACAGGGTATGGAGGCCGGGGAGCTGTTTTTT. This codes for CASTPGQGMEAGELFF.

This chain joins TRBV2 and TRBJ2-3, with 7 bases that match TRBD2. Germline lookup yields CDR1 SNHLY and CDR2 FYNNEI. The CDR3 is 15 amino acids. V trimming: 0 bases; J trimming: 7 bases; junction bases outside the gene matches: 7. CDR3 DNA sequence: TGTGCCAGCAGTGAAGCTTATGCTAGCGGAAATACGCAGTATTTT. Amino acid sequence: CASSEAYASGNTQYF.

This chain joins TRBV4-3 and TRBJ2-7; 16 bases agree with TRBD2. The CDR3 extends over 17 amino acids. Germline loops: CDR1 LGHNA, CDR2 YSLEER. V was clipped by 4 bases and J by 5 bases; unmatched bases: 8. CDR3 region: CASSLGTSGRVGHEQYF. The CDR3 coding sequence is TGCGCCAGCAGCCTTGGGACTAGCGGGAGGGTGGGACACGAGCAGTACTTC.

The chain is built from TRBV7-9 and TRBJ1-5, with 11 positions matching TRBD1. This CDR3 is built from 14 residues. The germline V gene encodes CDR1 SEHNR and CDR2 FQNEAQ (reference sequence). The trim removed 3 bases at V and 9 bases at J, leaving 4 bases unmatched. This chain's CDR3 is CASSFGQGAGPQHF. The CDR3 DNA sequence: TGTGCCAGCAGCTTTGGACAGGGGGCAGGGCCCCAGCATTTT.